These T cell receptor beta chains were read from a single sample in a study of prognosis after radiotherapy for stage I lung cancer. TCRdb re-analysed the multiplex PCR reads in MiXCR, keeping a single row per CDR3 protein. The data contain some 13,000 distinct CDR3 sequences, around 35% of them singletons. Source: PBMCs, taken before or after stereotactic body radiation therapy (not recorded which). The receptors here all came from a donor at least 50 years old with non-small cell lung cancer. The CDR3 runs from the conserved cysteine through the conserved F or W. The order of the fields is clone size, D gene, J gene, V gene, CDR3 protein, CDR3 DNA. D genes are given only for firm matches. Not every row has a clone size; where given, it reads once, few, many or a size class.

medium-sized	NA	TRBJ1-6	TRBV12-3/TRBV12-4	CASSLRSGRGSPLHF	TGTGCCAGCAGTTTAAGGTCAGGGAGAGGTTCACCCCTCCACTTT
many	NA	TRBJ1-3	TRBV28	CASRFGPVSSGNTIYF	TGTGCCAGCAGATTCGGGCCGGTGAGCTCTGGAAACACCATATATTTT
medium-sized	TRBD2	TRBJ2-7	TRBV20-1	CSARDLGGGSSYEQYF	TGCAGTGCTAGAGATCTAGGCGGGGGGAGCTCCTACGAGCAGTACTTC
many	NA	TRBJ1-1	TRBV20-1	CSAQLPGNTEAFF	TGCAGTGCTCAACTCCCAGGGAACACTGAAGCTTTCTTT
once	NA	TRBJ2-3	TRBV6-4	CASNSSTDTQYF	TGTGCCAGCAACTCGAGTACAGATACGCAGTATTTT
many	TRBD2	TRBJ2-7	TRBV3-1	CASSQEGRAGGGKQYF	TGTGCCAGCAGCCAAGAGGGGCGCGCGGGGGGCGGAAAGCAGTACTTC
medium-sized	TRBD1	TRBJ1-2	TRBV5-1	CASSQPLGGQRDYGYTF	TGCGCCAGCAGCCAGCCACTAGGGGGACAGAGGGACTATGGCTACACCTTC
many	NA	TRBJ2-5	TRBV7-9	CASSLGGIQETQYF	TGTGCCAGCAGCTTAGGGGGGATCCAAGAGACCCAGTACTTC
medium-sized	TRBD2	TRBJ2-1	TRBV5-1	CASRRTSGDGEQFF	TGCGCCAGCAGGCGGACTAGCGGGGACGGTGAGCAGTTCTTC
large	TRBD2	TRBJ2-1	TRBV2	CASSVAGGSYNEQFF	TGTGCCAGCAGTGTAGCGGGAGGATCATACAATGAGCAGTTCTTC
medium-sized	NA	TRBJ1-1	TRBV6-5	CASSYSGRAEAFF	TGTGCCAGCAGTTACTCGGGCAGGGCTGAAGCTTTCTTT
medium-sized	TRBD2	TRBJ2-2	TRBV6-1	CASRVAGVNGGELFF	TGTGCCAGCAGGGTAGCGGGAGTAAATGGCGGGGAGCTGTTTTTT
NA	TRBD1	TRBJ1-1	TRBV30	CAWPTGTVKTEAFF	TGTGCCTGGCCAACCGGGACAGTGAAAACTGAAGCTTTCTTT
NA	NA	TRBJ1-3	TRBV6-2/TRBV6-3	CASSRVEGSGNTIYF	TGTGCCAGCAGTCGGGTTGAAGGATCTGGAAACACCATATATTTT
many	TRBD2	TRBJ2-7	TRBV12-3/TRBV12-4	CASRKPGTSYEQYF	TGTGCCAGCAGGAAACCAGGGACTAGCTACGAGCAGTACTTC
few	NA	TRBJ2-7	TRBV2	CASSEGWGEQYF	TGTGCCAGCAGTGAAGGGTGGGGGGAGCAGTACTTC
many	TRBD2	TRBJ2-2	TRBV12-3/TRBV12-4	CASSRFAGADTGELFF	TGTGCCAGCAGCCGCTTTGCGGGAGCGGACACCGGGGAGCTGTTTTTT
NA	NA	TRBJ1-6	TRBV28	CASSALPAKSSPLHF	TGTGCCAGCAGCGCTCTCCCCGCCAAATCATCACCCCTCCACTTT
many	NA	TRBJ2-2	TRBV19	CASSIGVGRAGHTGELFF	TGTGCCAGTAGTATAGGGGTCGGTCGGGCAGGGCACACCGGGGAGCTGTTTTTT
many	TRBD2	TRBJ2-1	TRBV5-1	CASSLALAGGTNEQFF	TGCGCCAGCAGCTTGGCGCTAGCGGGAGGTACGAATGAGCAGTTCTTC
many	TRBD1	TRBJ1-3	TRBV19	CASSFPTGRPGNTIYF	TGTGCCAGTAGTTTCCCGACAGGGAGGCCTGGAAACACCATATATTTT
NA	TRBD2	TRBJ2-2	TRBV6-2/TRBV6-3	CASRPGGGGTGELFF	TGTGCCAGTCGGCCCGGGGGGGGCGGCACCGGGGAGCTGTTTTTT
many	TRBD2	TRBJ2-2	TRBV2	CASSPREGHTGELFF	TGTGCCAGCAGCCCCAGGGAGGGGCACACCGGGGAGCTGTTTTTT
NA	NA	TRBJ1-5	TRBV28	CASSLFEGIQPQHF	TGTGCCAGCAGTTTATTTGAAGGTATTCAGCCCCAGCATTTT
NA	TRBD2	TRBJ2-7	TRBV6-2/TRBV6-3	CANIGTSLSEQYF	TGTGCCAACATCGGGACTAGTCTTTCCGAGCAGTACTTC
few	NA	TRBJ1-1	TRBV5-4	CASSLDMNTEAFF	TGTGCCAGCAGCTTGGACATGAACACTGAAGCTTTCTTT
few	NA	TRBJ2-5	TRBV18	CASSPRQLYQETQYF	TGTGCCAGCTCACCAAGACAGTTGTACCAAGAGACCCAGTACTTC
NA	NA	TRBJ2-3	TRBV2	CASSERGNTQYF	TGTGCCAGCAGTGAAAGAGGAAATACGCAGTATTTT
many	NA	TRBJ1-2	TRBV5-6	CASSSPTGLGNGYTF	TGTGCCAGCAGCTCCCCCACGGGGTTAGGAAATGGCTACACCTTC
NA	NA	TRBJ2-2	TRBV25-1	CASTGDTGELFF	TGTGCCAGCACTGGAGACACCGGGGAGCTGTTTTTC
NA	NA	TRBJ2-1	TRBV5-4	CASSKDSNEQFF	TGTGCCAGCAGCAAGGACAGCAATGAGCAGTTCTTC
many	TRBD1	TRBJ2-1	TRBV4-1	CASSPDRGDNEQFF	TGCGCCAGCAGCCCTGACAGGGGTGACAATGAGCAGTTCTTC
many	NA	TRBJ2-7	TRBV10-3	CAISVSASGTYEQYF	TGTGCCATCAGTGTATCTGCCTCCGGGACCTACGAGCAGTACTTC
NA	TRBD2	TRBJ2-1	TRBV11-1	CASRIGASGVGEQFF	TGTGCCAGCAGAATAGGGGCTAGCGGGGTCGGTGAGCAGTTCTTC
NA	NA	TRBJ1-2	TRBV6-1	CASSEDIGVYGYTF	TGTGCCAGCAGTGAGGACATTGGTGTATATGGCTACACCTTC
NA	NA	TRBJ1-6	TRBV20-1	CSERDTLNSPLHF	TGCAGTGAACGGGACACCCTTAATTCACCACTCCACTTT
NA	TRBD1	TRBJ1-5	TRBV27	CASSLTGKYSQPQHF	TGTGCCAGCAGTTTGACAGGGAAATACAGTCAGCCCCAGCATTTT
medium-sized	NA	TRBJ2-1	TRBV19	CATSRGRGNEQFF	TGTGCCACCTCGCGGGGGCGCGGCAATGAGCAGTTCTTC
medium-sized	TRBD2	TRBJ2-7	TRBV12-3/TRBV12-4	CASSLAGTYEQYF	TGTGCCAGCAGTCTAGCGGGTACCTACGAGCAGTACTTC
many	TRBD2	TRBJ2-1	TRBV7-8	CASSPRGGGSRAEQFF	TGTGCCAGCAGCCCCCGGGGGGGGGGCTCTAGGGCTGAGCAGTTCTTC
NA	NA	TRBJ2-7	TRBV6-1	CASRRVLGHGMYEQYF	TGTGCCAGCAGGCGGGTCCTTGGACATGGGATGTACGAGCAGTACTTC
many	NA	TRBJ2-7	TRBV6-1	CASSAGAEGWEYF	TGTGCCAGCAGTGCCGGGGCCGAAGGATGGGAGTACTTC
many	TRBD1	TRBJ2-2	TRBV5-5	CASSLAFRQGATGELFF	TGTGCCAGCAGCCTCGCCTTTAGACAGGGGGCGACCGGGGAGCTGTTTTTT
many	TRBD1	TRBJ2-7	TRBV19	CASSIRTGTNPYEQYF	TGTGCCAGTAGTATTAGGACAGGGACGAACCCCTACGAGCAGTACTTC
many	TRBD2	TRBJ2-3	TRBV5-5	CASSLGVVAGERTDTQYF	TGTGCCAGCAGCTTGGGGGTCGTAGCGGGGGAGAGGACAGATACGCAGTATTTT
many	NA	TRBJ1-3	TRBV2	CASRSDSPGNTIYF	TGTGCCAGCAGATCGGACAGTCCTGGAAACACCATATATTTT
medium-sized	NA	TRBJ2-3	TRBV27	CASSPRGGLHPDTQYF	TGTGCCAGCAGCCCAAGGGGGGGACTACATCCAGATACGCAGTATTTT
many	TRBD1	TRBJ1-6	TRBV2	CAGLTGVRNSPLHF	TGTGCCGGCCTGACAGGGGTGAGGAATTCACCCCTCCACTTT
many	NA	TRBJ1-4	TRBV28	CATTDGGREKLFF	TGTGCCACCACCGACGGGGGGCGTGAAAAACTGTTTTTT
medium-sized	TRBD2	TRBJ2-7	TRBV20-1	CSASRASGSYEQYF	TGCAGTGCTAGTCGTGCTAGCGGATCCTACGAGCAGTACTTC
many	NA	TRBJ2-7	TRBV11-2	CASSLNADSYEQYF	TGTGCCAGCAGCTTAAATGCAGACTCCTACGAGCAGTACTTC
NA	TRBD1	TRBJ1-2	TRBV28	CASSLLKTGQVARGYTF	TGTGCCAGCAGTTTACTTAAAACGGGACAGGTCGCGCGAGGCTACACCTTC
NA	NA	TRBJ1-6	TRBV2	CTSRGTIKSSPLHF	TGTACCAGCAGGGGCACAATAAAAAGTTCACCCCTCCACTTT